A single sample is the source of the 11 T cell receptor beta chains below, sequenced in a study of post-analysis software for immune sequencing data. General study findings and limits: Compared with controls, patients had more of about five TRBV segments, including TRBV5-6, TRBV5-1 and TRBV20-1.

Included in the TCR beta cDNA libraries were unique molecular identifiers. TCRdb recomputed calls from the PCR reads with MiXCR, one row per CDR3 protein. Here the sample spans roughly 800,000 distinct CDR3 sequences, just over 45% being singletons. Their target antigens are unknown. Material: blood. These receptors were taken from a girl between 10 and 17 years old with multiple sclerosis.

The CDR3, as DNA: TGTGCCAGCAGCAACGGACTAGCGGGAGGGACGTACGAGCAGTACTTC. Translated: CASSNGLAGGTYEQYF. This chain joins TRBV9 and TRBJ2-4, with 15 bases lining up with TRBD2. TRBJ2-7 explains the end of the DNA better; the J call may be wrong. CDR3 length: 16 residues. Germline V gene lookup returns CDR1 SGDLS and CDR2 YYNGEE.

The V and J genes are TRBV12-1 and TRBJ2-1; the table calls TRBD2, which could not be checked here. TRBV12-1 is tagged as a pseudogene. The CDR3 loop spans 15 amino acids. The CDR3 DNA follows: TGTGCCAGCGAGGTAGCGGGAGGGGTCCACAATGAGCAGTTCTTC. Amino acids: CASEVAGGVHNEQFF.

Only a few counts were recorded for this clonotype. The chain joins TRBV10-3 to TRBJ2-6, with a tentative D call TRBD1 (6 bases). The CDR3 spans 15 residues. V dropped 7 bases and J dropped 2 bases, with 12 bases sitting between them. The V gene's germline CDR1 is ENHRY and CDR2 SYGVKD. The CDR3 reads CAIMASGAGANVLTF. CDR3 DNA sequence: TGTGCCATCATGGCCTCAGGGGCTGGGGCCAACGTCCTGACTTTC.

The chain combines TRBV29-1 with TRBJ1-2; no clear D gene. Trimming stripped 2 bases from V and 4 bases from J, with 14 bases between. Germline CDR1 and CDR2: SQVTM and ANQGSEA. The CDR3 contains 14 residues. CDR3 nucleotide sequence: TGCAGCGTTGAACCTCGAGCGGGCGTCTATGGCTACACCTTC. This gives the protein CSVEPRAGVYGYTF.

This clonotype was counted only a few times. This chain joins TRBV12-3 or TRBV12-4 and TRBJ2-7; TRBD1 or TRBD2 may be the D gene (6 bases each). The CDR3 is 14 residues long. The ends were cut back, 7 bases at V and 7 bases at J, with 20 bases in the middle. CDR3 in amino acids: CASTLGLEGGEQYF. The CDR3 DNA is TGTGCCAGCACCTTGGGGCTAGAGGGGGGTGAGCAGTACTTC.

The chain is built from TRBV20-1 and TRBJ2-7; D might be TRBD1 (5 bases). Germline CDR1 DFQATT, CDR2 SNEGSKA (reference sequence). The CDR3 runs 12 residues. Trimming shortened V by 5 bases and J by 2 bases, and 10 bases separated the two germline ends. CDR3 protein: CSAPDMAYEQYF. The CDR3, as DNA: TGCAGTGCTCCGGACATGGCCTACGAGCAGTACTTC.

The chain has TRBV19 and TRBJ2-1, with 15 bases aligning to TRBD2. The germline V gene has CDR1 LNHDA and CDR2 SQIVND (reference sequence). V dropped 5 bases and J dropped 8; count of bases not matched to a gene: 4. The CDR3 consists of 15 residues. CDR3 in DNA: TGTGCCAGTAGTTCAGGACTAGCGGGAGGGGATGAGCAGTTCTTC. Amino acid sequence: CASSSGLAGGDEQFF.

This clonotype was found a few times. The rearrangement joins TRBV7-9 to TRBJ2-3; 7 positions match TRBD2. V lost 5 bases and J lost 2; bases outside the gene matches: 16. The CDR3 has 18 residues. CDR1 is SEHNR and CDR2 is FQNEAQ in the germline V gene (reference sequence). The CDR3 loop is CASSQLRPGLKLTDTQYF. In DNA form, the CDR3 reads TGTGCCAGCAGCCAATTACGACCGGGACTAAAACTCACAGATACGCAGTATTTT.

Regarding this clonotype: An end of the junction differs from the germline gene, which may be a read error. The CDR3 here is CAGSEAAGSSYEQYF. The CDR3 region has the DNA TGTGCCGGCAGTGAAGCGGCAGGGTCTTCCTACGAGCAGTACTTC. The chain links TRBV6-1 to TRBJ2-7; D tentatively fits TRBD1 or TRBD2 (5 bases each). CDR3 length: 15 amino acids. Germline assignment: CDR1 MNHNS and CDR2 SASEGT.

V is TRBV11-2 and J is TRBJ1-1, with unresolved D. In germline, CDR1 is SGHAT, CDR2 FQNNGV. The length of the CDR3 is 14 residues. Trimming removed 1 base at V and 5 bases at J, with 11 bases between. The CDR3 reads CASSLVGSTTEAFF. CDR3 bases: TGTGCCAGCAGCTTAGTCGGTAGTACGACTGAAGCTTTCTTT.

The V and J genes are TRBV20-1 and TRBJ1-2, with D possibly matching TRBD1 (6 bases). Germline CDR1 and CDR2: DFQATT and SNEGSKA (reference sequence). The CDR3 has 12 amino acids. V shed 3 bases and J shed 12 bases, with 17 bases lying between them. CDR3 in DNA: TGCAGTGCTAGTAGGCAGGGGATTGACCACACCTTC. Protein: CSASRQGIDHTF.